This TCR beta chain was sequenced in a study of blood T cell repertoires in COVID-19. Repertoires were generated with immunoSEQ multiplex PCR, while TCRdb's copy carries only in-frame clones and drops some. The table has a few hundred thousand clones, roughly 85% seen once; the top ten hold more than 2%. Germline CDR1 is SGHRS and CDR2 is YFSETQ. Germline trimming cut 8 bases from V and 3 bases from J; bases unmatched to any gene: 16. The CDR3 is made up of 17 amino acids. Participant age was roughly 18 to 89 years, and participants resided in about two dozen US areas. Participants had their cohort set by participant-reported clinical history. The study counted Cohort 3 donors as recovered given two negative PCRs, clearance, or symptom resolution.

Sequencing input: PBMCs or T cells enriched from blood (not recorded which). The chain has TRBV5-1 and TRBJ2-3; 9 nucleotides match TRBD2. The TCR comes from a man in his thirties or forties who had recovered from COVID-19. CDR3 amino acids: CARAWAASGDLTDTQYF. CDR3 sequence (DNA): TGCGCCAGAGCCTGGGCTGCTAGCGGGGATCTAACAGATACGCAGTATTTT. The variable domain in full, completed from reference TRBV5-1 and TRBJ2-3, reads KAGVTQTPRYLIKTRGQQVTLSCSPISGHRSVSWYQQTPGQGLQFLFEYFSETQRNKGNFPGRFSGRQFSNSRSEMNVSTLELGDSALYLCARAWAASGDLTDTQYFGPGTRLTVL.